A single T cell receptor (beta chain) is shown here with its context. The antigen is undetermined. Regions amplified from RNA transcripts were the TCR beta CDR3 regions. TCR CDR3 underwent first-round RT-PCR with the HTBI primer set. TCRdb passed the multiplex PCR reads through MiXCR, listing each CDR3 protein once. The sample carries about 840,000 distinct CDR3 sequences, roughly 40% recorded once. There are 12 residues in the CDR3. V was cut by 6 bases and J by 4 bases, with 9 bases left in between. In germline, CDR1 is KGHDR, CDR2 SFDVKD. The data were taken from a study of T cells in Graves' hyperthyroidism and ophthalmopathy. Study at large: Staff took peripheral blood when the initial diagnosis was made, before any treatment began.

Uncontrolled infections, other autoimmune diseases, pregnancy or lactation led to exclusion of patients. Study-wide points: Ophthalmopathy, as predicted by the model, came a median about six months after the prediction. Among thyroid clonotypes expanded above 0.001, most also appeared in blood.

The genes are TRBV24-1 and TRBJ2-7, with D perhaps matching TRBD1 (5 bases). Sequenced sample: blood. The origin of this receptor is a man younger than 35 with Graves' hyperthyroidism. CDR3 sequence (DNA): TGTGCCACCAGTTTGCAGGGTTACGAGCAGTACTTC. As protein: CATSLQGYEQYF.